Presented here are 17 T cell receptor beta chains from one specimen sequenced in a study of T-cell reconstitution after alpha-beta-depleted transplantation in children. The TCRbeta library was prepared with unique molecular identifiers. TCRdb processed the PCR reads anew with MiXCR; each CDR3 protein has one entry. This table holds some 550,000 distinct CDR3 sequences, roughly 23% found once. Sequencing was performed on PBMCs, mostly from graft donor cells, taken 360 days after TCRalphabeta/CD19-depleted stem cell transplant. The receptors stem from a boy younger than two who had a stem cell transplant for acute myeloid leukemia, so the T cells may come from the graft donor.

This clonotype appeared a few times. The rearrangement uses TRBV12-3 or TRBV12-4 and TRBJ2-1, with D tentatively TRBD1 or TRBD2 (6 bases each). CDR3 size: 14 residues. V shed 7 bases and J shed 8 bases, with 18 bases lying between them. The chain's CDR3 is CASTSAGHGDEQFF. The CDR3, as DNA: TGTGCCAGCACCTCTGCGGGACATGGCGATGAGCAGTTCTTC.

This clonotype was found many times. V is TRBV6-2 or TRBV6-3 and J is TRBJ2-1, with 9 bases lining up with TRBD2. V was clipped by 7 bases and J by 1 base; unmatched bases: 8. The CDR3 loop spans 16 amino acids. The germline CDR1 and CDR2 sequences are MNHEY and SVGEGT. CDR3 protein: CASNRLAATSYNEQFF. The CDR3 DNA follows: TGTGCCAGCAATAGACTAGCGGCCACTTCCTACAATGAGCAGTTCTTC.

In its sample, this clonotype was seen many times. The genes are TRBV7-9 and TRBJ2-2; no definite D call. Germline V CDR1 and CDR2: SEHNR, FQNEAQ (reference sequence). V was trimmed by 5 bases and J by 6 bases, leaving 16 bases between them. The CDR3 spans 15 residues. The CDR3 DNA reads TGTGCCAGCAGCGCAACCCCGGGCTTCCCCGGGGAGCTGTTTTTT. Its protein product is CASSATPGFPGELFF.

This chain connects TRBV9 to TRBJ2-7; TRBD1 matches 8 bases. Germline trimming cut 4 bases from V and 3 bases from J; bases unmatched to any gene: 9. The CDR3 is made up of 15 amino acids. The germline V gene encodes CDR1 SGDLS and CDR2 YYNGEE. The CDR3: CASSPRTGNIYEQYF. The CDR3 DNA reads TGTGCCAGCAGCCCCCGGACAGGGAATATCTACGAGCAGTACTTC.

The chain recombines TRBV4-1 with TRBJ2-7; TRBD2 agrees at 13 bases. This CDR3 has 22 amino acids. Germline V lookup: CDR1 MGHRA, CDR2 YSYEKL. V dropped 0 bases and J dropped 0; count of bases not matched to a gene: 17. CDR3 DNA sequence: TGCGCCAGCAGCCAAGAAAAGACTCCAACCGGGACTAGCGGGGTCTACTCCTACGAGCAGTACTTC. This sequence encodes CASSQEKTPTGTSGVYSYEQYF.

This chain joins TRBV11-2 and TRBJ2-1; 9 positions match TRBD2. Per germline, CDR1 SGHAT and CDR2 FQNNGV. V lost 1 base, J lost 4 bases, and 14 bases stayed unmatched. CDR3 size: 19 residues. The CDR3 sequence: CASSLVRMLAGYLYNEQFF. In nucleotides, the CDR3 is TGTGCCAGCAGCTTAGTAAGGATGCTAGCGGGGTACCTATACAATGAGCAGTTCTTC.

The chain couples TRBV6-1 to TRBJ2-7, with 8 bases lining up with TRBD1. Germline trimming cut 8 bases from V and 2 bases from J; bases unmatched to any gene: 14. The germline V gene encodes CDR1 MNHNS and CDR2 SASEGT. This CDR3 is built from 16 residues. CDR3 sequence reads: CASQGFSTGGTYEQYV. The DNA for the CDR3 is TGTGCCAGCCAAGGATTTAGTACAGGGGGGACCTACGAGCAGTACGTC.

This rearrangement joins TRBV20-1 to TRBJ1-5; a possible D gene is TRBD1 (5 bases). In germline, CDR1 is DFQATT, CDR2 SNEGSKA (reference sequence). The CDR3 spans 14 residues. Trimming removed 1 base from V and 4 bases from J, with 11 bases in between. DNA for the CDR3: TGCAGTGCTAGAGCTACAGGACGAAATCAGCCCCAGCATTTT. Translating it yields CSARATGRNQPQHF.

The DNA of the CDR3 is TGTGCCAGCAGCCAAGATAAGATACGTGGTGAAGCTTTCTTT. This encodes CASSQDKIRGEAFF. The chain is built from TRBV14 and TRBJ1-1; no definite D call. CDR1 is SGHDN and CDR2 is FVKESK in the germline V gene. V dropped 0 bases and J dropped 7 bases, with 12 bases sitting between them. The CDR3 length is 14 residues.

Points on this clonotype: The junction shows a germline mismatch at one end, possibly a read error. CDR3 amino acids: CSAGDGLNQPQHF. CDR3 sequence (DNA): TGCAGTGCTGGAGACGGATTAAATCAGCCCCAGCATTTT. This rearrangement joins TRBV20-1 to TRBJ1-5; D is unresolved. The CDR3 extends over 13 amino acids. The germline gives CDR1 DFQATT, CDR2 SNEGSKA (reference sequence).

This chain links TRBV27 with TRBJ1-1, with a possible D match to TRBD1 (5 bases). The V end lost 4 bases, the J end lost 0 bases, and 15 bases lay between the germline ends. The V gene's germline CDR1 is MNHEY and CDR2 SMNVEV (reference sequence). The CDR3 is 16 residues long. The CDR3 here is CASSWTFPSLNTEAFF. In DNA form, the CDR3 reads TGTGCCAGCAGTTGGACATTCCCGTCATTGAACACTGAAGCTTTCTTT.

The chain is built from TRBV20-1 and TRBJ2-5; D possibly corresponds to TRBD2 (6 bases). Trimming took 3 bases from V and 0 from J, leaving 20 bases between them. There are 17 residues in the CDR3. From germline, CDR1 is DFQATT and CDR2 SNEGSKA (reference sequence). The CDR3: CSARPYLAELNQETQYF. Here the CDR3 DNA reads TGCAGTGCTAGGCCCTATTTAGCGGAGTTGAACCAAGAGACCCAGTACTTC.

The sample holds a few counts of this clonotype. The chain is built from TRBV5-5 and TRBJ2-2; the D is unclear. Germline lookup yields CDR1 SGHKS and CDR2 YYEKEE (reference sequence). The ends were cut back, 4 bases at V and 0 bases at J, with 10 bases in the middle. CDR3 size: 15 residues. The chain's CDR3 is CASSPVTANTGELFF. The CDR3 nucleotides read TGTGCCAGCAGCCCCGTGACGGCGAACACCGGGGAGCTGTTTTTT.

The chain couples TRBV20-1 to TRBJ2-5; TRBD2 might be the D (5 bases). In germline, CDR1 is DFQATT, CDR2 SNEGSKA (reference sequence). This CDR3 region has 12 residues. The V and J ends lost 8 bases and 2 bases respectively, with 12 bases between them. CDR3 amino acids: CSPGLAQETQYF. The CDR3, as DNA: TGCAGTCCTGGGCTAGCTCAAGAGACCCAGTACTTC.

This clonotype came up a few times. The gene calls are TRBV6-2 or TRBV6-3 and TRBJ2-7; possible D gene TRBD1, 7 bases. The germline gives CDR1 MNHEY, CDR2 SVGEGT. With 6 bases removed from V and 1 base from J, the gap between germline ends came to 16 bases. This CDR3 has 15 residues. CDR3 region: CASSTWPGGSYEQYF. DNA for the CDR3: TGTGCCAGCAGCACGTGGCCAGGGGGGTCCTACGAGCAGTACTTC.

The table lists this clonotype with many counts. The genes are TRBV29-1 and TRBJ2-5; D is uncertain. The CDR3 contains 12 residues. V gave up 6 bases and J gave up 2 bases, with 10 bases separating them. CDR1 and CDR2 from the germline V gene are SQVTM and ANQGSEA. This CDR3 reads CSVGLPQETQYF. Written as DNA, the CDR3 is TGCAGCGTAGGCCTGCCACAAGAGACCCAGTACTTC.

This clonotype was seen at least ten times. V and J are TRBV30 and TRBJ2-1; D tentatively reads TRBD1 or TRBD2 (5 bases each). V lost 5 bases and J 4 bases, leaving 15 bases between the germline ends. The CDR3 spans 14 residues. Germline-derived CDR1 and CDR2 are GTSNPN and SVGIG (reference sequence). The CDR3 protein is CAWDHRRLYNEQFF. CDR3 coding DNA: TGTGCCTGGGACCACAGGAGGCTTTACAATGAGCAGTTCTTC.